The present T cell receptor beta chain was sequenced within a study of T cell changes during pregnancy in multiple sclerosis. The sample holds one count of this clone. The CDR3 spans 14 residues. V gave up 5 bases and J gave up 4 bases, with 12 bases separating them. Germline loops: CDR1 SGHTA, CDR2 FQGNSA. Method: immunoSEQ multiplex PCR; TCRdb's copy keeps in-frame clones and lacks some. This sample has about 50,000 clones, with 92% found just once. The chain has TRBV7-2 and TRBJ1-3; possible D gene TRBD1, 6 bases. The receptor's source is a female donor with multiple sclerosis, enrolled in a pregnancy study. This specimen was CD4+ T cells from peripheral blood mononuclear cells, taken in the third trimester of pregnancy. The CDR3 bases are TGTGCCAGCAGCATACCCGGACAGGGAAACACCATATATTTT. Protein: CASSIPGQGNTIYF.